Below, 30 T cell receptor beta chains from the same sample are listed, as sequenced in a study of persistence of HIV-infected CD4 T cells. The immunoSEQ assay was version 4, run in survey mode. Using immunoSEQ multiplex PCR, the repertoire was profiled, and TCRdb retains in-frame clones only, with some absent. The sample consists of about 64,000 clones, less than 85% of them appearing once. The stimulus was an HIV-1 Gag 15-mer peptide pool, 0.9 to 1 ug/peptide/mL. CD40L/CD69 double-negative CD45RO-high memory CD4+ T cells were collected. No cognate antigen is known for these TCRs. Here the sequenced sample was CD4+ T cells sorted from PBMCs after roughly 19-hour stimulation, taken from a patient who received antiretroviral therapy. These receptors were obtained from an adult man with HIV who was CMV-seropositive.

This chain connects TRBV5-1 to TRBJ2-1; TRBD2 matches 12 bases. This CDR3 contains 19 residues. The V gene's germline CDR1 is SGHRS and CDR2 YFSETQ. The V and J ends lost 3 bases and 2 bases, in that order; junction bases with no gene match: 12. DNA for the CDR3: TGCGCCAGCAGCTCTATGGGACTAGCGGGTGGGGATGCCTACAATGAGCAGTTCTTC. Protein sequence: CASSSMGLAGGDAYNEQFF.

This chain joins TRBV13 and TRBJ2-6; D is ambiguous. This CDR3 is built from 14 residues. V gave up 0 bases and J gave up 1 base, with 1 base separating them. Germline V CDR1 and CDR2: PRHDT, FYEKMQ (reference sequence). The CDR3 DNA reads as TGTGCCAGCAGCTTAGGGTCTGGGGCCAACGTCCTGACTTTC. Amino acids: CASSLGSGANVLTF.

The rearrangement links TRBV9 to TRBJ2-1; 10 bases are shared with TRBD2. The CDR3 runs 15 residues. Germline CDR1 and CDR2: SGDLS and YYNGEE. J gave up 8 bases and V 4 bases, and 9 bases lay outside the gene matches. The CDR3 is CASSPTPSGGDEQFF. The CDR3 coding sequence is TGTGCCAGCAGCCCCACCCCTAGCGGGGGTGATGAGCAGTTCTTC.

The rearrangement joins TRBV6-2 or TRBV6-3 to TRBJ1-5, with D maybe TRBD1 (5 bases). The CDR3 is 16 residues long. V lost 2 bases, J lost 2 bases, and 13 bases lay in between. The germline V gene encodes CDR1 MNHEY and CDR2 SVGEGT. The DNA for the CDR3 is TGTGCCAGCAGTTACCGGGACGGCCAAGGCAATCAGCCCCAGCATTTT. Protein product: CASSYRDGQGNQPQHF.

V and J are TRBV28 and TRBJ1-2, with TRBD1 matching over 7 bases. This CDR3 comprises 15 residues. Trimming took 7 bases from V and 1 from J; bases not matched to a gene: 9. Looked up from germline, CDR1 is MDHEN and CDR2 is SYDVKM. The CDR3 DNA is TGTGCCAGCACCGCCGGGACAGCCCATAACTATGGCTACACCTTC. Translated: CASTAGTAHNYGYTF.

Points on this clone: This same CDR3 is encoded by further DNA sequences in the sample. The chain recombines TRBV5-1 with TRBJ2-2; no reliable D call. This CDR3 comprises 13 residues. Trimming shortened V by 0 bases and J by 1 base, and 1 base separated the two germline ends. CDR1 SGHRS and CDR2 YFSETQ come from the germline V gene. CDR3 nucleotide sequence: TGCGCCAGCAGCTTGGGGAACACCGGGGAGCTGTTTTTT. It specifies CASSLGNTGELFF.

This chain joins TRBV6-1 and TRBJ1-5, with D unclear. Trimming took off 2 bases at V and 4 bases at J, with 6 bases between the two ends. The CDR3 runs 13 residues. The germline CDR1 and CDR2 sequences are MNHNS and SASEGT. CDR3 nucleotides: TGTGCCAGCAGTGAAACGACAAATCAGCCCCAGCATTTT. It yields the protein CASSETTNQPQHF.

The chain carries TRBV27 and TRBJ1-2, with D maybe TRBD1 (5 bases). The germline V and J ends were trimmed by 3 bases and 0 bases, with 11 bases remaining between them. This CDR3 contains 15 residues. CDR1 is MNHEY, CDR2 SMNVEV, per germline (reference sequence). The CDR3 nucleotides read TGTGCCAGCAGTTTCTTTAGACAGTCTAACTATGGCTACACCTTC. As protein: CASSFFRQSNYGYTF.

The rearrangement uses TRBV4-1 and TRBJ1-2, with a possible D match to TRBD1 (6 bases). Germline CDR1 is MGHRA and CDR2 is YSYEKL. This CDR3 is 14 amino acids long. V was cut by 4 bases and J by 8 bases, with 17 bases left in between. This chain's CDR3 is CASSLPHREEGYTF. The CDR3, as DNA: TGCGCCAGCAGCCTACCCCACAGGGAAGAAGGCTACACCTTC.

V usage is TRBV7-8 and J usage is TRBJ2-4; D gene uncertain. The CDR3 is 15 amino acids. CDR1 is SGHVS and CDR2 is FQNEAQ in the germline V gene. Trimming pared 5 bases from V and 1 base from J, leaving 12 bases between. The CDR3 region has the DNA TGTGCCAGCAGCCGTGAAAACGGGGCCAAAAACATTCAGTACTTC. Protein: CASSRENGAKNIQYF.

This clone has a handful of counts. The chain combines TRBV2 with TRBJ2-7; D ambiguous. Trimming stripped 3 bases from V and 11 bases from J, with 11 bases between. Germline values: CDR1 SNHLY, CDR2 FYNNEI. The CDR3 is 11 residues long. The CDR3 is CASSDNIVEYF. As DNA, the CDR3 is TGTGCCAGCAGTGACAACATCGTGGAGTACTTC.

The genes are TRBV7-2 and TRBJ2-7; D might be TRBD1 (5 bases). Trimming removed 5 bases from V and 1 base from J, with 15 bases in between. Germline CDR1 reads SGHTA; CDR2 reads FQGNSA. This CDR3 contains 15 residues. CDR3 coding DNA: TGTGCCAGCAGCACCGCCTTTAGGGGTTCCTACGAGCAGTACTTC. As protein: CASSTAFRGSYEQYF. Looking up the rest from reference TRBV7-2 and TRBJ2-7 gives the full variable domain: GAGVSQSPSNKVTEKGKDVELRCDPISGHTALYWYRQSLGQGLEFLIYFQGNSAPDKSGLPSDRFSAERTGGSVSTLTIQRTQQEDSAVYLCASSTAFRGSYEQYFGPGTRLTVT.

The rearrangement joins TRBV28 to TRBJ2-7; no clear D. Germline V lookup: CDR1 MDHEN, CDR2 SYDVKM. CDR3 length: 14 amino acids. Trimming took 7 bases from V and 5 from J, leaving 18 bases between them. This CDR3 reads CASTLRSLGDEQYF. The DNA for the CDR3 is TGTGCCAGCACCCTCCGCTCCTTGGGTGACGAGCAGTACTTC.

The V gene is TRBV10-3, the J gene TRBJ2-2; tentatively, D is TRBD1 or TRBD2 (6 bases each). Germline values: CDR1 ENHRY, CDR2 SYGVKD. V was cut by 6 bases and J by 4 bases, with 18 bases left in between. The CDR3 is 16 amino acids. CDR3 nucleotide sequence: TGTGCCATCAGAGTGCTTTGGGGGGACACCACCGGGGAGCTGTTTTTT. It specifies CAIRVLWGDTTGELFF.

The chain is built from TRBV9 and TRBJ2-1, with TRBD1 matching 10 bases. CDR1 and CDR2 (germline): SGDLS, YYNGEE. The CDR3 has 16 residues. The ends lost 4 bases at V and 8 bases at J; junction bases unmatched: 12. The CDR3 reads CASSLEGGQGVYEQFF. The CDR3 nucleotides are TGTGCCAGCAGCCTCGAGGGAGGACAGGGGGTCTATGAGCAGTTCTTC.

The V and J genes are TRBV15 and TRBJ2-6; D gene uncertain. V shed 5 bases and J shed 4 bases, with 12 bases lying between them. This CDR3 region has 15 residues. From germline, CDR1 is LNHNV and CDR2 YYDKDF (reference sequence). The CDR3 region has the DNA TGTGCCACCAGCTCTAATAGTCTCGGGGCCAACGTCCTGACTTTC. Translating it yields CATSSNSLGANVLTF.

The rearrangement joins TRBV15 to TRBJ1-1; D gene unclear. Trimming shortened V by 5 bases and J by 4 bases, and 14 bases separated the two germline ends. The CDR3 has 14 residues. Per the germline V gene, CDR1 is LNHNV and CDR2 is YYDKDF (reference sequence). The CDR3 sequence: CATSPRPLGTEAFF. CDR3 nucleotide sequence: TGTGCCACCAGCCCCCGGCCCCTGGGCACTGAAGCTTTCTTT.

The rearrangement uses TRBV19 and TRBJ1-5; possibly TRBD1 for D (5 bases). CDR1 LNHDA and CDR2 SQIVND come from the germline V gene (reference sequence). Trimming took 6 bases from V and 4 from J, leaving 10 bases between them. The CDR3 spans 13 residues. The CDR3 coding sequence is TGTGCCAGTAGAGGAGGGGCAAATCAGCCCCAGCATTTT. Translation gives CASRGGANQPQHF.

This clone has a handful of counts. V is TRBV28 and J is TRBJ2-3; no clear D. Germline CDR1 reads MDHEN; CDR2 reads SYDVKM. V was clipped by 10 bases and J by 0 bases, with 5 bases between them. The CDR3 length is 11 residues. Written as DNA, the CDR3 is TGTGCCACCCGTAGCACAGATACGCAGTATTTT. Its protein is CATRSTDTQYF.

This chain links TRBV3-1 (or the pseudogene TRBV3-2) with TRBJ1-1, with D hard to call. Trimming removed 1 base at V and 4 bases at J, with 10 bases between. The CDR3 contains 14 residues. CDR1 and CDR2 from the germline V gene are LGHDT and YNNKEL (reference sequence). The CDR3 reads CASSQGEKGTEAFF. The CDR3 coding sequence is TGTGCCAGCAGCCAAGGGGAGAAGGGCACTGAAGCTTTCTTT.

CDR3 nucleotides: TGTGCCAGCTCGGAGGTCCGCGAGCAGTACTTC. This encodes CASSEVREQYF. V gene TRBV2 combines with J gene TRBJ2-7, with D perhaps matching TRBD2 (5 bases). Germline-derived CDR1 and CDR2 are SNHLY and FYNNEI. The CDR3 is 11 amino acids. The ends were cut back, 8 bases at V and 6 bases at J, with 11 bases in the middle.

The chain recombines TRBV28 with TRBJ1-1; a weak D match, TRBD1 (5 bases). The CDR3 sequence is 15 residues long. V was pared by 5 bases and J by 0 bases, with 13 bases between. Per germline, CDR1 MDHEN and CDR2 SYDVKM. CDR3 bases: TGTGCCAGCAGTCGACTTGACAGCCTGAACACTGAAGCTTTCTTT. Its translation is CASSRLDSLNTEAFF.

CDR3 nucleotide sequence: TGTGCCAGCAGTTTCCGGGGGTCGGCTTCACCCCTCCACTTT. It encodes CASSFRGSASPLHF. The chain links TRBV28 to TRBJ1-6; D perhaps matches TRBD1 (5 bases). The germline V and J ends were trimmed by 3 bases and 9 bases, with 12 bases remaining between them. Germline V gives CDR1 MDHEN, CDR2 SYDVKM. The CDR3 is 14 amino acids.

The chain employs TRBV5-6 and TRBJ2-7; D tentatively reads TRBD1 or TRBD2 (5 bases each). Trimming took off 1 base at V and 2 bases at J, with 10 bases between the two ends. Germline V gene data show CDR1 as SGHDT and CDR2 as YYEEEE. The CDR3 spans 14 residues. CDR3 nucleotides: TGTGCCAGCAGCTTGATAGGGGAGCCCTACGAGCAGTACTTC. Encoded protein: CASSLIGEPYEQYF.

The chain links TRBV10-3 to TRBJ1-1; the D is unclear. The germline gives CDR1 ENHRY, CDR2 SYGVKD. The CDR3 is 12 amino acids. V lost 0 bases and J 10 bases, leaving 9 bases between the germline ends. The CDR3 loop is CAISESLAGAFF. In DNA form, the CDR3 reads TGTGCCATCAGTGAGTCCCTGGCTGGAGCTTTCTTT.

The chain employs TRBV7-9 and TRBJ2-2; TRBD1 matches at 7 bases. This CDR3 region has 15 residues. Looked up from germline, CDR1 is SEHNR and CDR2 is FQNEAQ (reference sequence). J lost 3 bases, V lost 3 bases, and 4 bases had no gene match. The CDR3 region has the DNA TGTGCCAGCAGCTTTAAAGGGGGCGACACCGGGGAGCTGTTTTTT. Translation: CASSFKGGDTGELFF.

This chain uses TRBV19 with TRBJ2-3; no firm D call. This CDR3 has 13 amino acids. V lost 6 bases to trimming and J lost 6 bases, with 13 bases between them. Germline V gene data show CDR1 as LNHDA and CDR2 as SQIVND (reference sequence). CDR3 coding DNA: TGTGCCAGTAGCCCCACCGGGTCCGATACGCAGTATTTT. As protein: CASSPTGSDTQYF.

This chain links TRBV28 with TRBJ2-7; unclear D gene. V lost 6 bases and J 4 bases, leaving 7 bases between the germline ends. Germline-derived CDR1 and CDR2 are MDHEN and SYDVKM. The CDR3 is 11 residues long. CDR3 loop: CASSSEYEQYF. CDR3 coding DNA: TGTGCCAGCAGCTCTGAATACGAGCAGTACTTC.

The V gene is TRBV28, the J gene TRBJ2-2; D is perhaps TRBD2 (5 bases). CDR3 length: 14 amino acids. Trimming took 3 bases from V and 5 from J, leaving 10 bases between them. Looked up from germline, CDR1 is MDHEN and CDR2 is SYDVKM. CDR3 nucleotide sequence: TGTGCCAGCAGTTTGCTGAGGGTTACCGGGGAGCTGTTTTTT. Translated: CASSLLRVTGELFF. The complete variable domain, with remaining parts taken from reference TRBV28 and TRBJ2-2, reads DVKVTQSSRYLVKRTGEKVFLECVQDMDHENMFWYRQDPGLGLRLIYFSYDVKMKEKGDIPEGYSVSREKKERFSLILESASTNQTSMYLCASSLLRVTGELFFGEGSRLTVL.

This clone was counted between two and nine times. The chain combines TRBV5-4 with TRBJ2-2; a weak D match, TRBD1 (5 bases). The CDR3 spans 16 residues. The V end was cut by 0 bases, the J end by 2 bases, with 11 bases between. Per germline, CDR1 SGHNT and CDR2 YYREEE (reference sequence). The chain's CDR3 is CASSLAMTANTGELFF. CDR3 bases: TGTGCCAGCAGCTTGGCTATGACAGCTAACACCGGGGAGCTGTTTTTT.